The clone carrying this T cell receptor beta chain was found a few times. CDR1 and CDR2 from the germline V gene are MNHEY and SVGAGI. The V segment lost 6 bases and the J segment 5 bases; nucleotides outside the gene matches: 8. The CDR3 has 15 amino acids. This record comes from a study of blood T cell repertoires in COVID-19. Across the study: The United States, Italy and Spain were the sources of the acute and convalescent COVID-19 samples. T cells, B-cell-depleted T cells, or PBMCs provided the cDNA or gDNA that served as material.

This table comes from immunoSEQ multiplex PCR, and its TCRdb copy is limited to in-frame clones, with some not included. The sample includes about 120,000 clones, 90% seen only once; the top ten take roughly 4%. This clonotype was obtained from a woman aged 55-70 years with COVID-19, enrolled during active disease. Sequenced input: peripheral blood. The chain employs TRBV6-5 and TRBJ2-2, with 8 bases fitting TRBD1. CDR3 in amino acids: CASRLQTGATGELFF. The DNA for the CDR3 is TGTGCCAGCAGACTCCAGACAGGGGCAACCGGGGAGCTGTTTTTT.